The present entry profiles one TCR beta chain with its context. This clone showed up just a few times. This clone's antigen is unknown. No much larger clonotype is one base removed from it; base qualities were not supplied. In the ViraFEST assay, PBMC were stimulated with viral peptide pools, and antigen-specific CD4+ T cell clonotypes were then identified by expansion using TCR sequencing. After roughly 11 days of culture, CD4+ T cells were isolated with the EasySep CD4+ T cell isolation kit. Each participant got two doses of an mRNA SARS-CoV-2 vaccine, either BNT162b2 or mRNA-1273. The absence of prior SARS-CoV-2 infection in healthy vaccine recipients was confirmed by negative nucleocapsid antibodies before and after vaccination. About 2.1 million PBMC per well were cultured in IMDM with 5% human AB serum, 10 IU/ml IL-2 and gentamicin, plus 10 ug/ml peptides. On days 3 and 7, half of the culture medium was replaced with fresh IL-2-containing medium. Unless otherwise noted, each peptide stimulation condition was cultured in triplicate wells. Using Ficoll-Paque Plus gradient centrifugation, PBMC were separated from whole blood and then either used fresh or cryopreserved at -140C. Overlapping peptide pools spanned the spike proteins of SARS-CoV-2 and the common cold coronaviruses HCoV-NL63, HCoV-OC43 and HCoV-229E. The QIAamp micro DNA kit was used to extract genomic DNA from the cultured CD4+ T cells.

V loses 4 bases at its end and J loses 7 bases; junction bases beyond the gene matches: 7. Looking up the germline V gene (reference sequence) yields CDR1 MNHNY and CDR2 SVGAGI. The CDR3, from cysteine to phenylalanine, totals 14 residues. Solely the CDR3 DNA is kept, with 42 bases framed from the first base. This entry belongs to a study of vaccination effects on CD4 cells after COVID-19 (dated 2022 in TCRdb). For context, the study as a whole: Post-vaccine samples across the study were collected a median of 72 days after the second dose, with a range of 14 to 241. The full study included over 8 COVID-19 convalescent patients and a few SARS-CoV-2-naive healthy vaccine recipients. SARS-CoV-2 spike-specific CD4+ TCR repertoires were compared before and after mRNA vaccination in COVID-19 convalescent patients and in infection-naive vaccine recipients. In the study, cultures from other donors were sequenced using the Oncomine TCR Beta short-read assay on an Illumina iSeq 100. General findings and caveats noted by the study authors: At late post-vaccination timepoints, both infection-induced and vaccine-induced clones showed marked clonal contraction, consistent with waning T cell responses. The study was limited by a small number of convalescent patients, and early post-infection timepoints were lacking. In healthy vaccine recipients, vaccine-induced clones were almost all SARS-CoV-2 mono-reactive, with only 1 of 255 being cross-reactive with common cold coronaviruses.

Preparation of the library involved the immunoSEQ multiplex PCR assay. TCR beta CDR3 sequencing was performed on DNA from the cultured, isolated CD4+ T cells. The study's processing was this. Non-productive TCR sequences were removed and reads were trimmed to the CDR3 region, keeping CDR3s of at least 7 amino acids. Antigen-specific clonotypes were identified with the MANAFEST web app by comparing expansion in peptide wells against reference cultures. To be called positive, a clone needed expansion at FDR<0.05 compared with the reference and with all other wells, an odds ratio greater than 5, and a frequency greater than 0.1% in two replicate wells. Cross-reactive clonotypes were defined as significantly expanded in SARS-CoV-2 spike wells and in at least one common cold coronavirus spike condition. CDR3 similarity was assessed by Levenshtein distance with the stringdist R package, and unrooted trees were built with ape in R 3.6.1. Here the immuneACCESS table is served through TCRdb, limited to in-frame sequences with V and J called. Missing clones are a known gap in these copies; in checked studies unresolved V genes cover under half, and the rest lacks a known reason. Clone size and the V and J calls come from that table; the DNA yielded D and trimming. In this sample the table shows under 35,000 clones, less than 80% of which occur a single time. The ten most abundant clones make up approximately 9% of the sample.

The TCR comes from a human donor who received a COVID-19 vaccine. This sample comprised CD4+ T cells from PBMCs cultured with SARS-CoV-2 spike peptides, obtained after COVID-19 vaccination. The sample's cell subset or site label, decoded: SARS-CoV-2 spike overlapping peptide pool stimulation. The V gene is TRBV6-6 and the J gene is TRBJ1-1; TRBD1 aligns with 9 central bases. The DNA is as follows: TGTGCCAGCAGTTCGCTGACAGGGGGAGTTGAAGCTTTCTTT. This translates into CASSSLTGGVEAFF.